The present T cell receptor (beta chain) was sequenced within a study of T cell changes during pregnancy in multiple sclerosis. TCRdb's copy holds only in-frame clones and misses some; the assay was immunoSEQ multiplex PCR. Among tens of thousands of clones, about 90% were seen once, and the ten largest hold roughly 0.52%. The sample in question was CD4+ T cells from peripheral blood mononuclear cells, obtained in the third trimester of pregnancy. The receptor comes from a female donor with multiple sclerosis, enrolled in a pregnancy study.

The CDR3 region has the DNA TGTGCCAGCAGTGTGCCGGACAGGGTAGCCGGGGAGCTGTTTTTT. Translated, it gives CASSVPDRVAGELFF. The chain recombines TRBV2 with TRBJ2-2; 8 bases are a match to TRBD1. The CDR3 covers 15 residues. From germline, CDR1 is SNHLY and CDR2 FYNNEI. The V and J ends lost 4 bases and 6 bases, in that order; junction bases with no gene match: 7.